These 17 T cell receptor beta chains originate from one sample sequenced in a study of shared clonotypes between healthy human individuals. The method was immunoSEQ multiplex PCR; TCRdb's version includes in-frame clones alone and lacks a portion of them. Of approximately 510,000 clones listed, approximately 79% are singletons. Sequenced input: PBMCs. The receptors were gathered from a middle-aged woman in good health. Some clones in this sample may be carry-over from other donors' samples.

The CDR3 loop is CASSSREGAGNTGELFF. CDR3 in DNA: TGTGCCAGCAGCTCCCGGGAAGGAGCGGGGAACACCGGGGAGCTGTTTTTT. V usage is TRBV7-2 and J usage is TRBJ2-2; D perhaps matches TRBD2 (6 bases). Trimming shortened V by 4 bases and J by 1 base, and 16 bases separated the two germline ends. From germline, CDR1 is SGHTA and CDR2 FQGNSA. The CDR3 is made up of 17 amino acids.

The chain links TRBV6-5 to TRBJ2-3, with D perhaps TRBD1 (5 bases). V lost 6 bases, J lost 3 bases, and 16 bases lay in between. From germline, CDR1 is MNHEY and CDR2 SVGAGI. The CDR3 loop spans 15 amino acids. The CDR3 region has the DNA TGTGCCAGCAGCCCCTTGACAGTTCGGACAGATACGCAGTATTTT. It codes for CASSPLTVRTDTQYF.

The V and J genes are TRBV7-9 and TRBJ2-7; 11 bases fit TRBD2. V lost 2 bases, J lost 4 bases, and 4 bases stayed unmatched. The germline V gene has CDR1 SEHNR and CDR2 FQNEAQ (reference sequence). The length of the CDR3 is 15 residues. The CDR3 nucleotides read TGTGCCAGCAGCTTACTAGCGGGAGGCAATTACGAGCAGTACTTC. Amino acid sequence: CASSLLAGGNYEQYF. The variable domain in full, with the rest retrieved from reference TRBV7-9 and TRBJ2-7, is DTGVSQNPRHKITKRGQNVTFRCDPISEHNRLYWYRQTLGQGPEFLTYFQNEAQLEKSRLLSDRFSAERPKGSFSTLEIQRTEQGDSAMYLCASSLLAGGNYEQYFGPGTRLTVT.

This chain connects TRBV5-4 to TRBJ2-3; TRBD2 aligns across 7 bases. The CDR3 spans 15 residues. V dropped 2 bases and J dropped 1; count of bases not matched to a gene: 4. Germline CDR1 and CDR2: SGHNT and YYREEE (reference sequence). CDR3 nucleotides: TGTGCCAGCAGCTTTTCCAGCGGGGGCACAGATACGCAGTATTTT. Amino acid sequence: CASSFSSGGTDTQYF.

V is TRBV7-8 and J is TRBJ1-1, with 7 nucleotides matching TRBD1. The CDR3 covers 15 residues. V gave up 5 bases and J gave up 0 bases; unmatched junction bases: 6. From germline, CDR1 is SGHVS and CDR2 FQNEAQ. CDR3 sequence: CASSLRQGLNTEAFF. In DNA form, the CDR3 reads TGTGCCAGCAGCCTAAGACAGGGACTGAACACTGAAGCTTTCTTT.

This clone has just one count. The CDR3 DNA reads TGTGCCAGCAGCTCCTGGCGGGGGGGTGGCTACGAGCAGTACTTC. Protein product: CASSSWRGGGYEQYF. V gene TRBV7-9 combines with J gene TRBJ2-7, with 9 bases aligning to TRBD2. The V gene end was trimmed by 4 bases and the J gene end by 3 bases; junction bases not matched to a gene: 7. The germline V gene has CDR1 SEHNR and CDR2 FQNEAQ (reference sequence). The CDR3 contains 15 residues.

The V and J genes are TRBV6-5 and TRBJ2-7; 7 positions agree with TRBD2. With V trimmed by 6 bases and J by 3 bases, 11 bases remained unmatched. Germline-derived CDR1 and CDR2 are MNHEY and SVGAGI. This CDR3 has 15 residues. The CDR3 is CASRLGLVHGYEQYF. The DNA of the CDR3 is TGTGCCAGCAGGCTCGGACTAGTCCACGGCTACGAGCAGTACTTC.

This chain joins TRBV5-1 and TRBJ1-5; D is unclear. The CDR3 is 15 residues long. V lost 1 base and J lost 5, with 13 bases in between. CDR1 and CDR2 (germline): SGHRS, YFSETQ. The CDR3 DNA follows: TGCGCCAGCAGCTTGAGTCTGGGGTTGGATCAGCCCCAGCATTTT. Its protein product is CASSLSLGLDQPQHF.

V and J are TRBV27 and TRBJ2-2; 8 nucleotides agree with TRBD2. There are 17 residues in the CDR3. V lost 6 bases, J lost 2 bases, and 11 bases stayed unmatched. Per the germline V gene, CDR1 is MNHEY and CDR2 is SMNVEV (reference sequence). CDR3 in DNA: TGTGCCAGCAGCCCTCCGGTGCGGGAGGTTAACACCGGGGAGCTGTTTTTT. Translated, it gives CASSPPVREVNTGELFF.

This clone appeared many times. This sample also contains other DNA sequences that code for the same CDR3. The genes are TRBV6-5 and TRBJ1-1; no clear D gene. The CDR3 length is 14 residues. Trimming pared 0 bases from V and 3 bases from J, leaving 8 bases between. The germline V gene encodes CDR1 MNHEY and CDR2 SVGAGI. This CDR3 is CASSYSISYTEAFF. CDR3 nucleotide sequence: TGTGCCAGCAGTTACTCGATCTCATACACTGAAGCTTTCTTT.

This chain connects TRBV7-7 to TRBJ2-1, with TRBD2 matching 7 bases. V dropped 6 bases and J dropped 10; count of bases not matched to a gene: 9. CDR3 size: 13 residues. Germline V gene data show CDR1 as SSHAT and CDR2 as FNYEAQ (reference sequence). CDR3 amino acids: CASSESGNTEQFF. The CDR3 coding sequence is TGTGCCAGCAGTGAAAGCGGGAATACGGAGCAGTTCTTC.

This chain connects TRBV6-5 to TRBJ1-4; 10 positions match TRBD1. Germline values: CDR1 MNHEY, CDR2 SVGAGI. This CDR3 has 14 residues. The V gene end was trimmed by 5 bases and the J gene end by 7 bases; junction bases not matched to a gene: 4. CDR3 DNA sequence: TGTGCCAGCAGTGCGACAGGGGGCGGTGAAAAACTGTTTTTT. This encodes CASSATGGGEKLFF.

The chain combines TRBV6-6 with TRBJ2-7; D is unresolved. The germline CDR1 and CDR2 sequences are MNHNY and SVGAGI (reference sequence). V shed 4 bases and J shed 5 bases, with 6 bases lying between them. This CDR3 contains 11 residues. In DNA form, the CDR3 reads TGTGCCAGCAGTTTTGAGGACGAGCAGTACTTC. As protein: CASSFEDEQYF.

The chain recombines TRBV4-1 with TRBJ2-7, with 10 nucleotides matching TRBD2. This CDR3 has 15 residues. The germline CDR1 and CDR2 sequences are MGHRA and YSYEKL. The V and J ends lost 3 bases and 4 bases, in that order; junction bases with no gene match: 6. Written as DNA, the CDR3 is TGCGCCAGCAGCCACCCAGCGGGAGGGTCATACGAGCAGTACTTC. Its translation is CASSHPAGGSYEQYF.

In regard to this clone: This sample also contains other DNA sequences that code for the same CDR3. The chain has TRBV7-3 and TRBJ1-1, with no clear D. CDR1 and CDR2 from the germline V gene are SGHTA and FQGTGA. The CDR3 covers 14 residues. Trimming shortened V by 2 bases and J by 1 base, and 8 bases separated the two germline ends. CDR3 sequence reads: CASSLGTANTEAFF. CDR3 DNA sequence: TGTGCCAGCAGCTTAGGCACCGCGAACACTGAAGCTTTCTTT.

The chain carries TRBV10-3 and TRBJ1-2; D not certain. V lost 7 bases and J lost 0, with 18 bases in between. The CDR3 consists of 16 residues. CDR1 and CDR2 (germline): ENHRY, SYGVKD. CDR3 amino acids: CAITAGVVAPNYGYTF. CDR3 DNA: TGTGCCATCACCGCCGGGGTAGTCGCTCCTAACTATGGCTACACCTTC.

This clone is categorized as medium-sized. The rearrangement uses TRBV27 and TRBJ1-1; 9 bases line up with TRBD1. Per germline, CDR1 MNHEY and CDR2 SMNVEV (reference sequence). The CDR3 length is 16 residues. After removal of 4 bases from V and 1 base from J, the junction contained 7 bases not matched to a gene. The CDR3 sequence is CASSSPYRGQNTEAFF. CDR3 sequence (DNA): TGTGCCAGCAGTTCCCCCTACAGGGGGCAGAACACTGAAGCTTTCTTT.